The source of this TCR beta chain is a study of T cells after posttransplantation cyclophosphamide. The study, taken as a whole, reports: Recipient CMV seropositivity and CMV reactivation strongly tracked TRB clonality.

TCRdb's table, derived via immunoSEQ multiplex PCR, lists solely in-frame clones and lacks some. This table holds 9,500 to 15,000 clones, roughly four fifths found once. The germline CDR1 and CDR2 sequences are MGHRA and YSYEKL. This CDR3 region has 18 residues. Trimming took 0 bases from V and 4 from J; bases not matched to a gene: 12. As to this clone: Its specificity is unknown.

Sampled 1 year posttransplant, controls received myeloablative marrow transplants, methotrexate and a calcineurin inhibitor. This chain uses TRBV4-1 with TRBJ1-2, with TRBD1 matching over 9 bases. Sample: PBMCs, taken 350 to 400 days after allogeneic stem cell transplant with calcineurin inhibitor and methotrexate. The sequence was collected from a male patient in his thirties who received an allogeneic stem cell transplant from an unrelated donor, was CMV-positive, and had acute GVHD only. Some T cells may be transferred from the graft donor. The DNA for the CDR3 is TGCGCCAGCAGCCAAGATTGGGGAAGGACAGGGGTAGGCTATGGCTACACCTTC. Amino acids: CASSQDWGRTGVGYGYTF.